This is a list of T cell receptor beta chains from one sample in a study of T cell changes during pregnancy in multiple sclerosis. TCRdb's copy holds only in-frame clones and misses some; the assay was immunoSEQ multiplex PCR. The table records 35,000 to 45,000 clones, nearly 90% of them present only once. The starting material was CD4+ T cells from peripheral blood mononuclear cells, obtained after pregnancy. The receptors were sampled from a female donor with multiple sclerosis, enrolled in a pregnancy study. The CDR3 runs from the conserved cysteine through the conserved F or W. A D gene is named only where the DNA matches it firmly. Rows may omit the clone size; those that give it use once, few, many or a size class.

d_gene,j_gene,abundance,v_gene,CDR3aa,CDR3nt
TRBD1,TRBJ1-1,NA,TRBV5-4,CASRTGGKTEAFF,TGTGCCAGCAGGACAGGGGGCAAGACTGAAGCTTTCTTT
NA,TRBJ2-1,NA,TRBV2,CASRSLGVEQFF,TGTGCCAGCCGCAGTCTAGGAGTTGAGCAGTTCTTC
TRBD2,TRBJ2-2,NA,TRBV5-8,CASSLALGGGTGELFF,TGTGCCAGCAGCTTGGCCCTCGGGGGGGGCACCGGGGAGCTGTTTTTT
NA,TRBJ1-2,NA,TRBV5-5,CASSHTPLRSYTF,TGTGCCAGCAGCCATACCCCCCTACGTAGCTACACCTTC
NA,TRBJ2-5,once,TRBV15,CATNPWGVGMQETQYF,TGTGCCACCAACCCTTGGGGGGTAGGGATGCAAGAGACCCAGTACTTC
NA,TRBJ1-2,NA,TRBV28,CASSFLDRTLNYGYTF,TGTGCCAGCAGTTTCCTCGACAGGACTCTTAACTATGGCTACACCTTC
TRBD1,TRBJ1-2,NA,TRBV15,CATSRDETGDYGYTF,TGTGCCACCAGCAGGGACGAGACAGGGGACTATGGCTACACCTTC
TRBD2,TRBJ2-4,few,TRBV27,CASSLSSGTVKNIQYF,TGTGCCAGCAGTTTATCGAGCGGGACTGTCAAAAACATTCAGTACTTC
NA,TRBJ1-3,NA,TRBV28,CASIATLGNTIYF,TGTGCCAGCATCGCGACTCTCGGAAACACCATATATTTT
TRBD2,TRBJ2-3,once,TRBV5-4,CASSYSGVSDTQYF,TGTGCCAGCAGCTATAGCGGGGTATCAGATACGCAGTATTTT
NA,TRBJ1-4,NA,TRBV2,CASSELWEEKLFF,TGTGCCAGCAGTGAATTGTGGGAGGAGAAACTGTTTTTT
TRBD2,TRBJ2-3,once,TRBV14,CASSQDYGSRLAGPLRGTDTQYF,TGTGCCAGCAGCCAAGATTACGGTTCGAGACTAGCGGGTCCCCTAAGGGGCACAGATACGCAGTATTTT
TRBD2,TRBJ2-2,NA,TRBV4-3,CASSQDRLGRGTGELFF,TGCGCCAGCAGCCAAGACCGATTAGGGAGGGGCACCGGGGAGCTGTTTTTT
TRBD1,TRBJ2-5,NA,TRBV27,CASRRTGTFGETQYF,TGTGCCAGCAGACGGACAGGGACCTTCGGGGAGACCCAGTACTTC
TRBD1,TRBJ1-6,NA,TRBV30,CAWDRDNSPLHF,TGTGCCTGGGACAGGGACAATTCACCCCTCCACTTT
NA,TRBJ1-1,NA,TRBV9,CASSVGPFMNTEAFF,TGTGCCAGCAGCGTAGGGCCGTTCATGAACACTGAAGCTTTCTTT
NA,TRBJ2-2,NA,TRBV6-5,CASSYTQGNTGELFF,TGTGCCAGCAGCTATACCCAGGGAAACACCGGGGAGCTGTTTTTT
NA,TRBJ1-3,NA,TRBV6-6,CASTPRTVSSGNTIYF,TGTGCCAGCACTCCCAGGACAGTGAGCTCTGGAAACACCATATATTTT
NA,TRBJ2-6,NA,TRBV18,CASSPRDWGTNVLTF,TGTGCCAGCTCACCCCGGGACTGGGGAACCAACGTCCTGACTTTC
TRBD1,TRBJ1-1,NA,TRBV10-1,CASRRRTGARVNTEAFF,TGCGCCAGCAGAAGGAGAACAGGGGCGCGGGTGAACACTGAAGCTTTCTTT
NA,TRBJ2-5,NA,TRBV6-5,CASSYWDNQETQYF,TGTGCCAGCAGTTACTGGGACAACCAAGAGACCCAGTACTTC
TRBD1,TRBJ2-3,once,TRBV4-2,CASSQEPGQNTQYF,TGTGCCAGCAGCCAGGAACCGGGACAGAATACGCAGTATTTT
NA,TRBJ1-2,NA,TRBV21-1,CASSKVWDRDSGGYTF,TGTGCCAGCAGCAAAGTCTGGGACAGGGACTCTGGGGGCTACACCTTC
NA,TRBJ2-2,NA,TRBV5-1,CASSHRDNTGELFF,TGCGCCAGCAGCCACCGGGATAACACCGGGGAGCTGTTTTTT
NA,TRBJ1-1,NA,TRBV20-1,CSAIHTPEAFF,TGCAGTGCTATACATACCCCTGAAGCTTTCTTT
TRBD2,TRBJ2-7,NA,TRBV10-3,CAIGIAGGASYEQYF,TGTGCCATCGGCATAGCGGGGGGAGCTTCCTACGAGCAGTACTTC
NA,TRBJ1-4,NA,TRBV6-5,CASSRSQNEKLFF,TGTGCCAGCAGTAGGTCACAGAATGAAAAACTGTTTTTT
TRBD1,TRBJ2-5,NA,TRBV5-1,CASSTGGRETQYF,TGCGCCAGCAGCACAGGGGGACGAGAGACCCAGTACTTC
NA,TRBJ1-3,NA,TRBV27,CASSPINSGNTIYF,TGTGCCAGCAGTCCCATCAACTCTGGAAACACCATATATTTT
NA,TRBJ2-7,NA,TRBV11-2,CASSLGGLQEGYLGEQYF,TGTGCCAGCAGCTTAGGAGGACTGCAGGAGGGATATCTCGGCGAGCAGTACTTC
TRBD2,TRBJ2-5,NA,TRBV5-4,CASSEAGGLKTQYF,TGTGCCAGCAGCGAGGCGGGGGGGCTTAAGACCCAGTACTTC
TRBD2,TRBJ2-3,NA,TRBV7-3,CASSSRAGGLHGKQYF,TGTGCCAGCAGCTCCAGGGCCGGGGGACTACACGGGAAGCAGTATTTT
TRBD1,TRBJ1-4,few,TRBV15,CATSRDRLNEKLFF,TGTGCCACCAGCCGGGACAGGTTAAATGAAAAACTGTTTTTT
NA,TRBJ2-2,NA,TRBV2,CASRRTSNTGELFF,TGTGCCAGCAGACGGACTTCGAACACCGGGGAGCTGTTTTTT
TRBD1,TRBJ2-5,NA,TRBV5-6,CASSFVRTGGLETQYF,TGTGCCAGCAGCTTCGTCAGGACAGGGGGTTTGGAGACCCAGTACTTC
NA,TRBJ1-1,NA,TRBV11-2,CASSLPGFMNTEAFF,TGTGCCAGCAGCTTACCGGGGTTTATGAACACTGAAGCTTTCTTT
NA,TRBJ1-1,NA,TRBV6-6,CASSGYTEAFF,TGTGCCAGCTCAGGATACACTGAAGCTTTCTTT
NA,TRBJ2-6,NA,TRBV2,CASSGQTRQLFNSGANVLTF,TGTGCCAGCAGTGGACAGACACGTCAACTCTTCAACTCTGGGGCCAACGTCCTGACTTTC
TRBD1,TRBJ1-1,NA,TRBV9,CASSVGDRDRAVVAFF,TGTGCCAGCAGCGTAGGGGACCGGGACAGGGCTGTTGTAGCTTTCTTT
NA,TRBJ2-3,NA,TRBV12-5,CASGLVRDGESTDTQYF,TGTGCTAGTGGTTTGGTACGGGATGGGGAAAGCACAGATACGCAGTATTTT
NA,TRBJ2-4,NA,TRBV2,CASSETTQNIQYF,TGTGCCAGCAGCGAGACTACCCAAAACATTCAGTACTTC
NA,TRBJ1-5,NA,TRBV5-8,CASSLLQGALPNYSNQPQHF,TGTGCCAGCAGCTTGTTACAGGGCGCGCTCCCTAATTATAGCAATCAGCCCCAGCATTTT
NA,TRBJ1-5,NA,TRBV18,CASSLQGFNQPQHF,TGTGCCAGCTCCCTACAGGGTTTTAATCAGCCCCAGCATTTT
NA,TRBJ1-2,NA,TRBV10-3,CAISESNRNYGYTF,TGTGCCATCAGTGAGTCGAACAGGAACTATGGCTACACCTTC
NA,TRBJ2-2,NA,TRBV5-1,CASSLQSNTGELFF,TGCGCCAGCAGCTTGCAGTCGAACACCGGGGAGCTGTTTTTT
NA,TRBJ1-5,NA,TRBV10-2,CASSDRVATQPQHF,TGCGCCAGCAGTGACAGGGTGGCAACTCAGCCCCAGCATTTT
NA,TRBJ2-1,NA,TRBV11-3,CASSLGEWNEQFF,TGTGCCAGCAGCTTAGGGGAGTGGAATGAGCAGTTCTTC
TRBD1,TRBJ1-5,NA,TRBV11-2,CASSFPPGQVNQPQHF,TGTGCCAGCAGCTTTCCCCCGGGACAGGTTAATCAGCCCCAGCATTTT
TRBD1,TRBJ1-5,NA,TRBV2,CASSPQGGNQPQHF,TGTGCCAGCAGTCCGCAGGGGGGCAATCAGCCCCAGCATTTT
NA,TRBJ1-6,NA,TRBV6-4,CATSVGQHNSPLHF,TGTGCCACCAGCGTTGGACAGCATAATTCACCCCTCCACTTT
TRBD1,TRBJ2-7,NA,TRBV7-2,CASSWSGTDAYEQYF,TGTGCCAGCAGCTGGTCCGGGACAGACGCCTACGAGCAGTACTTC